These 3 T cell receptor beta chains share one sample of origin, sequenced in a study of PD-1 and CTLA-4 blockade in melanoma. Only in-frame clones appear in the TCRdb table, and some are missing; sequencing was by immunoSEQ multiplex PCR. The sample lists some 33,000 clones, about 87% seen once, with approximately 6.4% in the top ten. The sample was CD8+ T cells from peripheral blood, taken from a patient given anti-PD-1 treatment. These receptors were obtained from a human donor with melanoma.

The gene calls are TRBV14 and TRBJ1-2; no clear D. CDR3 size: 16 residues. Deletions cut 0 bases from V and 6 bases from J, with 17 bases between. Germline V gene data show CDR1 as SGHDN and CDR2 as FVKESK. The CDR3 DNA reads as TGTGCCAGCAGCCAAGAGGTTCGCAGTTCTCCTGATGGCTACACCTTC. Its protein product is CASSQEVRSSPDGYTF.

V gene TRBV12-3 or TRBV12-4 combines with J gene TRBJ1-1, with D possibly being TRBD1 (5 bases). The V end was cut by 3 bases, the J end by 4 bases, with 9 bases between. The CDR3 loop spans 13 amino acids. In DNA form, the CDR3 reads TGTGCCAGCAGTTTTGGGGGAAGCACTGAAGCTTTCTTT. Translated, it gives CASSFGGSTEAFF.

The CDR3 sequence: CASSTGGNQPQHF. CDR3 bases: TGTGCCAGCAGCACCGGCGGAAACCAGCCCCAGCATTTT. The chain links TRBV12-3 or TRBV12-4 to TRBJ1-5; D gene unclear. The V end was cut by 6 bases, the J end by 7 bases, with 13 bases between. The CDR3 is made up of 13 amino acids.